The 21 T cell receptor beta chains given below trace back to one sample, sequenced in a study of spatial heterogeneity in lung cancer. TCRdb reprocessed the 5' RACE reads with MiXCR, giving one entry per CDR3 protein. The sample includes about 120,000 distinct CDR3 sequences, 12% of them seen just once. Time point defined: blood at routine non-recurrence follow-up after resection. TCRs were sequenced from unsorted whole RNA of tumor, nontumor lung or PBMC. This specimen consisted of PBMCs, obtained at follow-up. The origin of the receptors is a male donor with early-stage non-small cell lung cancer.

This clonotype occurred a few times. The V and J genes are TRBV6-1 and TRBJ2-2, with D perhaps matching TRBD1 or TRBD2 (5 bases each). CDR3 length equals 14 residues. From germline, CDR1 is MNHNS and CDR2 SASEGT. Trimming stripped 7 bases from V and 9 bases from J, with 18 bases between. DNA of the CDR3: TGTGCCAGCAATTCAGGGAGTTCGTTTAGGGAGCTGTTTTTT. Residues: CASNSGSSFRELFF.

This clonotype was seen a few times. This rearrangement joins TRBV10-3 to TRBJ2-7; tentatively, D is TRBD1 (5 bases). Germline CDR1 ENHRY, CDR2 SYGVKD. The V end lost 6 bases, the J end lost 1 base, and 7 bases lay between the germline ends. The CDR3 extends over 12 amino acids. CDR3 in DNA: TGTGCCATCAGCAGGGAATCCTACGAGCAGTACTTC. Residues: CAISRESYEQYF.

This clonotype was counted many times. The J gene is TRBJ2-2, the V gene TRBV29-1; 9 bases are a match to TRBD1. This CDR3 region has 15 residues. J was trimmed by 1 base and V by 7 bases; bases with no gene match: 7. Germline V gives CDR1 SQVTM, CDR2 ANQGSEA. This chain's CDR3 is CSARSGQGNTGELFF. The CDR3 DNA reads TGCAGCGCCCGCTCGGGACAGGGGAACACCGGGGAGCTGTTTTTT.

This clonotype occurred many times. The V and J genes are TRBV9 and TRBJ2-7; no clear D gene. The CDR3 contains 15 residues. Germline V gene data show CDR1 as SGDLS and CDR2 as YYNGEE. The germline V and J ends were trimmed by 1 base and 5 bases, with 16 bases remaining between them. The CDR3 spells CASSVSVSRVNEQYF. The CDR3 DNA follows: TGTGCCAGCAGCGTATCTGTTAGCCGGGTCAACGAGCAGTACTTC.

The V and J genes are TRBV7-2 and TRBJ1-6; possible D gene TRBD1, 5 bases. Germline V gene sequence: CDR1 SGHTA, CDR2 FQGNSA. With 5 bases removed from V and 7 bases from J, the gap between germline ends came to 15 bases. The CDR3 spans 15 residues. Here the CDR3 reads CASSQSGTENSPLHF. Here the CDR3 DNA reads TGTGCCAGCAGCCAATCCGGGACCGAGAATTCACCCCTCCACTTT.

This clonotype was counted a few times. This chain joins TRBV11-3 and TRBJ2-7; 9 bases are shared with TRBD1. Trimming took 5 bases from V and 9 from J; bases not matched to a gene: 5. Germline V lookup: CDR1 SGHNT, CDR2 YENEEA. CDR3 length equals 12 residues. The CDR3 protein is CASSTGQGVQYF. In nucleotides, the CDR3 is TGTGCCAGCAGCACGGGACAGGGAGTGCAGTACTTC.

This clonotype was detected ten times or more. This rearrangement joins TRBV4-1 to TRBJ1-6; D call uncertain. V was shortened by 0 bases and J by 12 bases, with 9 bases between the two germline ends. CDR3 size: 13 residues. Germline CDR1 reads MGHRA; CDR2 reads YSYEKL. Here the CDR3 reads CASSQDGRLPLHF. CDR3 sequence (DNA): TGCGCCAGCAGCCAAGATGGTCGGTTACCCCTCCACTTT.

There are a few counts of this clonotype. CDR3 sequence: CASSARSTGGLDEQYF. The DNA of the CDR3 is TGTGCCAGCAGCGCGAGATCGACAGGGGGTCTTGACGAGCAGTACTTC. The chain joins TRBV7-9 to TRBJ2-7; 9 nucleotides line up with TRBD1. The CDR3 is 16 amino acids. The germline CDR1 and CDR2 sequences are SEHNR and FQNEAQ (reference sequence). After removal of 5 bases from V and 5 bases from J, the junction contained 13 bases not matched to a gene. Variable domain in full (rest from reference TRBV7-9 and TRBJ2-7): DTGVSQNPRHKITKRGQNVTFRCDPISEHNRLYWYRQTLGQGPEFLTYFQNEAQLEKSRLLSDRFSAERPKGSFSTLEIQRTEQGDSAMYLCASSARSTGGLDEQYFGPGTRLTVT.

This clonotype was found a few times. The chain recombines TRBV7-9 with TRBJ1-1, with TRBD1 matching over 7 bases. This CDR3 region has 17 residues. With V trimmed by 4 bases and J by 0 bases, 11 bases remained unmatched. CDR1 is SEHNR, CDR2 FQNEAQ, per germline (reference sequence). The CDR3 sequence: CASSSDRRVSVNTEAFF. The CDR3 nucleotides are TGTGCCAGCAGCTCGGACAGGAGGGTCTCGGTGAACACTGAAGCTTTCTTT. Together with reference TRBV7-9 and TRBJ1-1, the CDR3 gives the full variable domain: DTGVSQNPRHKITKRGQNVTFRCDPISEHNRLYWYRQTLGQGPEFLTYFQNEAQLEKSRLLSDRFSAERPKGSFSTLEIQRTEQGDSAMYLCASSSDRRVSVNTEAFFGQGTRLTVV.

V usage is TRBV2 and J usage is TRBJ1-5, with D tentatively TRBD1 (5 bases). CDR3 size: 13 residues. V was shortened by 8 bases and J by 2 bases, with 10 bases between the two germline ends. In germline, CDR1 is SNHLY, CDR2 FYNNEI. DNA of the CDR3: TGTGCCAGCCGGGCAGGGCGCAATCAGCCCCAGCATTTT. Translating it yields CASRAGRNQPQHF.

The chain uses TRBV4-1 and TRBJ2-4, with D possibly called TRBD1 or TRBD2 (5 bases each). V dropped 6 bases and J dropped 6 bases, with 18 bases sitting between them. The CDR3 is 15 residues long. Per the germline V gene, CDR1 is MGHRA and CDR2 is YSYEKL. For the CDR3, the DNA is TGCGCCAGCAGTCATAGGGAAGAGGGACGAAACATTCAGTACTTC. It is translated as CASSHREEGRNIQYF.

This clonotype appeared a few times. The chain has TRBV9 and TRBJ2-1; D gene unclear. V shed 0 bases and J shed 0 bases, with 10 bases lying between them. The CDR3 loop spans 16 amino acids. Germline CDR1 SGDLS, CDR2 YYNGEE. CDR3 protein: CASSVGGIGSYNEQFF. In DNA, the CDR3 is TGTGCCAGCAGCGTAGGGGGTATTGGCTCCTACAATGAGCAGTTCTTC.

The table lists this clonotype with many counts. The chain combines TRBV11-2 with TRBJ1-1, with 8 bases that match TRBD1. J gave up 0 bases and V 5 bases, and 5 bases lay outside the gene matches. CDR3 length: 15 amino acids. Germline values: CDR1 SGHAT, CDR2 FQNNGV. This CDR3 reads CASSPRTGMNTEAFF. The CDR3 nucleotides read TGTGCCAGCAGCCCCCGGACAGGGATGAACACTGAAGCTTTCTTT.

The chain couples TRBV6-6 to TRBJ1-2; D remains ambiguous. The CDR3 is 14 residues long. The germline V and J ends were trimmed by 2 bases and 1 base, with 8 bases remaining between them. Germline CDR1 is MNHNY and CDR2 is SVGAGI (reference sequence). The CDR3: CASSYPQSNYGYTF. The CDR3 DNA follows: TGTGCCAGCAGTTACCCGCAGAGTAACTATGGCTACACCTTC.

The sample holds many counts of this clonotype. The chain has TRBV5-1 and TRBJ2-5; 7 bases align to TRBD1. Per germline, CDR1 SGHRS and CDR2 YFSETQ. This CDR3 has 16 residues. V shed 4 bases, J shed 0 bases, and the junction held 9 bases outside the gene matches. The CDR3 region is CASSRSTGINQETQYF. In DNA form, the CDR3 reads TGCGCCAGCAGCCGATCGACAGGGATAAACCAAGAGACCCAGTACTTC.

This clonotype was counted at least ten times. J is TRBJ2-3 and V is TRBV2; TRBD2 might be the D (6 bases). The germline gives CDR1 SNHLY, CDR2 FYNNEI. This CDR3 comprises 16 residues. The ends were cut back, 1 base at V and 6 bases at J, with 17 bases in the middle. CDR3 nucleotides: TGTGCCAGCAGTGAAGGGGCGGGGCTAAGAAAGGATACGCAGTATTTT. Translation: CASSEGAGLRKDTQYF.

Ten or more counts support this clonotype. This chain joins TRBV7-2 and TRBJ1-5; no definite D call. The V gene lost 1 base and the J gene lost 3 bases, with 10 bases spanning the gap. CDR3 length: 15 residues. CDR1 is SGHTA, CDR2 FQGNSA, per germline. The CDR3 sequence is CASSLVVGFNQPQHF. The CDR3 nucleotides are TGTGCCAGCAGCTTAGTTGTTGGATTCAATCAGCCCCAGCATTTT.

This clonotype was counted a few times. CDR3 region: CASSRGQDPTDTQYF. CDR3 in DNA: TGCGCCAGCAGTAGGGGACAAGACCCCACAGATACGCAGTATTTT. The V call is TRBV5-1, the J call TRBJ2-3; D possibly corresponds to TRBD1 (6 bases). V dropped 5 bases and J dropped 2 bases, with 15 bases sitting between them. This CDR3 spans 15 amino acids. Germline V lookup: CDR1 SGHRS, CDR2 YFSETQ.

This clonotype was seen repeatedly, ten times or more. The rearrangement joins TRBV29-1 to TRBJ2-3; 9 bases are a match to TRBD2. Germline V CDR1 and CDR2: SQVTM, ANQGSEA. After removal of 5 bases from V and 0 bases from J, the junction contained 9 bases not matched to a gene. CDR3 length equals 16 residues. CDR3 sequence reads: CSVSFLAGTSTDTQYF. The CDR3 nucleotides read TGCAGCGTTAGCTTCCTAGCGGGGACGAGCACAGATACGCAGTATTTT.

This clonotype turned up a few times. The gene calls are TRBV9 and TRBJ2-1; 11 positions agree with TRBD2. The CDR3 runs to 16 residues. With 0 bases clipped from V and 4 bases from J, the junction kept 3 bases outside the gene matches. Per the germline V gene, CDR1 is SGDLS and CDR2 is YYNGEE. For the CDR3, the DNA is TGTGCCAGCAGCGTAGGACTAGCGGGGTCTTACAATGAGCAGTTCTTC. It yields the protein CASSVGLAGSYNEQFF.

The chain is built from TRBV9 and TRBJ1-5, with D possibly TRBD1 on 5 matching bases. In germline, CDR1 is SGDLS, CDR2 YYNGEE. The CDR3 extends over 15 amino acids. V lost 0 bases to trimming and J lost 2 bases, with 9 bases between them. The CDR3 sequence: CASSVAPGRNQPQHF. The CDR3 DNA reads TGTGCCAGCAGCGTAGCCCCAGGGCGCAATCAGCCCCAGCATTTT.